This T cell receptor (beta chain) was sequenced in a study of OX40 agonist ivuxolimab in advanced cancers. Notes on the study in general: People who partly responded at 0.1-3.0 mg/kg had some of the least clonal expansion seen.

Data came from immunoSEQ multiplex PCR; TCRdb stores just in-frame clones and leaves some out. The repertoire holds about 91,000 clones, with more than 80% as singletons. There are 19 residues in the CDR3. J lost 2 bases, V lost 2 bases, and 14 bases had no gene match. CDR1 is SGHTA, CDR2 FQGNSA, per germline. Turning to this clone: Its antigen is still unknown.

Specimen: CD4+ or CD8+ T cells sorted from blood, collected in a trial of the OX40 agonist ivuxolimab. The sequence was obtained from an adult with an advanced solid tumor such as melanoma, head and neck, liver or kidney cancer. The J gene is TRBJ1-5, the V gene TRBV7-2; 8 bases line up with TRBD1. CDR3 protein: CASSLQGAKGKGGNQPQHF. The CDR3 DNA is TGTGCCAGCAGCTTACAGGGGGCGAAGGGGAAAGGAGGCAATCAGCCCCAGCATTTT.